Described below is a single T cell receptor (beta chain) sequence and its context. Its specificity is not known. The study enrolled ophthalmopathy donors with moderate-to-severe activity, CAS ≥3, NOSPECS ≥4 and duration under 3 months. Orbital computed tomography and thyroid ultrasound, along with TRAb, serum thyroxine and clinical symptoms, underpinned diagnosis. An approximately 10 ml volume of fresh peripheral blood provided the PBMCs. This entry is derived from a study of Graves' ophthalmopathy and Graves' hyperthyroidism. The study, taken as a whole, reports: The model predicted ophthalmopathy progression with around 70% sensitivity and around 72% specificity.

Trimming stripped 4 bases from V and 11 bases from J, with 23 bases between. The CDR3 is 16 residues long. Germline V gene lookup returns CDR1 KGHDR and CDR2 SFDVKD. CDR3 regions of TCR beta were amplified from RNA transcripts. Amplification began with first-round RT-PCR using HTBI primers, then second-round multiplex PCR was performed. One entry per CDR3 protein, called by TCRdb with MiXCR from the multiplex PCR reads. The data contain 740,000 or so distinct CDR3 sequences, roughly 41% of them singletons. The sequence derives from an adult man with Graves' ophthalmopathy. The V and J genes are TRBV24-1 and TRBJ1-5; D perhaps matches TRBD1 (6 bases). The sample was peripheral blood. The CDR3 DNA reads as TGTGCCACCAGTGACATACTCGTGGGGGGGCAAGAGACCCAGCATTTT. The encoded protein is CATSDILVGGQETQHF.